This T cell receptor (beta chain) was captured by sequencing in a study of blood T cell repertoires in COVID-19. Study-wide background: Specimens from acute and convalescent COVID-19 originated in the United States, Italy and Spain. Nucleic acid was either cDNA or gDNA, and it came from T cells, B-cell-depleted T cells, or PBMCs.

Under the authors' procedure: Amplification with reference gene primers provided the estimates of nucleated cell counts. Libraries were prepared by immunoSEQ multiplex PCR; TCRdb keeps only in-frame clonotypes and omits some of them. V, J and clone size were drawn from that table, and D and trimming were deduced from the DNA. The table records roughly 160,000 clones, about 86% of them present only once. The length of the CDR3 is 14 residues. Per the germline V gene, CDR1 is MNHEY and CDR2 is SMNVEV (reference sequence). The trim removed 4 bases at V and 5 bases at J, leaving 6 bases unmatched. The sequence came from a man aged 60 to 75 with acute or convalescent COVID-19. The sequenced sample consisted of peripheral blood. J is TRBJ1-1 and V is TRBV27; 8 bases fit TRBD1. The CDR3 bases are TGTGCCAGCAGTTGGCACAGGGGGAGGACTGAAGCTTTCTTT. This gives the protein CASSWHRGRTEAFF.